Listed below are T cell receptor beta chains from one sample, sequenced in a study of OX40 agonist ivuxolimab in advanced cancers. The repertoire was sequenced with immunoSEQ multiplex PCR; TCRdb's copy has only in-frame clones and lacks some. The repertoire holds under 25,000 clones, with 82% as singletons. Material: CD4+ or CD8+ T cells sorted from blood, obtained in a trial of the OX40 agonist ivuxolimab. These receptors were obtained from an adult with an advanced solid tumor such as melanoma, head and neck, liver or kidney cancer. Each CDR3 is given with its conserved first and last residue. D genes are given only for firm matches. Expanded clones are given a class, and other clones once, few, many or no size at all.

J gene | clone size | D gene | V gene | CDR3 protein | CDR3 DNA
TRBJ2-3 | - | - | TRBV2 | CASSEDSGTDTQYF | TGTGCCAGCAGTGAAGATAGCGGCACAGATACGCAGTATTTT
TRBJ2-1 | - | - | TRBV11-3 | CASSLEHPDEQFF | TGTGCCAGCAGCTTAGAACATCCCGATGAGCAGTTCTTC
TRBJ2-1 | - | TRBD2 | TRBV7-2 | CASSLGSRGGYNEQFF | TGTGCCAGCAGCTTAGGGAGCCGGGGGGGTTACAATGAGCAGTTCTTC
TRBJ2-5 | once | TRBD2 | TRBV2 | CASRGLAGSRRETQYF | TGTGCCAGCAGAGGACTAGCGGGAAGCCGCCGTGAGACCCAGTACTTC
TRBJ1-6 | - | - | TRBV5-6 | CASSSSYGYNSPLHF | TGTGCCAGCAGCTCGTCCTATGGTTATAATTCACCCCTCCACTTT
TRBJ2-7 | - | TRBD2 | TRBV18 | CASSPRAGFSYEQYF | TGTGCCAGCTCACCCCGAGCGGGATTCTCCTACGAGCAGTACTTC
TRBJ2-2 | - | - | TRBV4-3 | CASSPTGGTGELFF | TGCGCCAGCAGCCCTACGGGTGGGACCGGGGAGCTGTTTTTT
TRBJ1-2 | - | - | TRBV5-6 | CASTSGTYGYTF | TGTGCCAGCACCTCCGGGACCTATGGCTACACCTTC
TRBJ2-1 | - | TRBD2 | TRBV5-1 | CASSLGAGGVEQFF | TGCGCCAGCAGCTTGGGGGCGGGAGGTGTTGAGCAGTTCTTC
TRBJ2-2 | - | - | TRBV7-2 | CASSLAGGSNTGELFF | TGTGCCAGCAGCTTAGCGGGGGGCTCGAACACCGGGGAGCTGTTTTTT
TRBJ2-4 | - | TRBD2 | TRBV25-1 | CASSGWSSGLAKNIQYF | TGTGCCAGCAGTGGATGGTCTAGCGGGTTAGCCAAAAACATTCAGTACTTC
TRBJ2-5 | - | - | TRBV29-1 | CSVGLRGGQETQYF | TGCAGCGTTGGTTTGCGTGGGGGACAAGAGACCCAGTACTTC
TRBJ2-5 | - | - | TRBV4-3 | CASSLTGTAETQYF | TGCGCCAGCAGCCTAACCGGGACTGCGGAGACCCAGTACTTC
TRBJ2-2 | medium-sized | - | TRBV21-1 | CASSKHAASGGDTTGELFF | TGTGCCAGCAGCAAACATGCCGCGAGCGGGGGGGACACAACCGGGGAGCTGTTTTTT
TRBJ2-7 | - | TRBD1 | TRBV9 | CASNQQGAGYEQYF | TGTGCCAGCAACCAACAGGGGGCAGGCTACGAGCAGTACTTC
TRBJ1-5 | few | - | TRBV18 | CASSPTNNQPQHF | TGTGCCAGCTCACCAACAAACAATCAGCCCCAGCATTTT
TRBJ1-2 | - | - | TRBV7-9 | CASSLMGAYGYTF | TGTGCCAGCAGCTTAATGGGGGCCTATGGCTACACCTTC
TRBJ2-7 | medium-sized | - | TRBV2 | CASSENRDSYEQYF | TGTGCCAGCAGTGAGAACAGGGATTCCTACGAGCAGTACTTC
TRBJ1-5 | once | - | TRBV19 | CASIGQGSNQPQHF | TGTGCCAGTATCGGGCAGGGAAGCAATCAGCCCCAGCATTTT
TRBJ2-1 | - | TRBD1 | TRBV11-2 | CASNIARDRGNEQFF | TGTGCCAGCAATATAGCCCGGGACAGGGGAAATGAGCAGTTCTTC